These 10 T cell receptor beta chains were all obtained from the same sample, sequenced in a study of T cell responses to AZD1222 COVID-19 vaccine. Data came from immunoSEQ multiplex PCR; TCRdb stores just in-frame clones and leaves some out. The sample includes approximately 120,000 clones, approximately 90% of them seen just once. The material sequenced was peripheral blood, taken on day 0 of AZD1222 vaccination. The receptor source for this set is an adult in good health.

The CDR3 coding sequence is TGTGCCAGCAGTGCGCCGGGGGGGTCTAACTATGGCTACACCTTC. It codes for CASSAPGGSNYGYTF. The chain recombines TRBV28 with TRBJ1-2; D is perhaps TRBD1 (5 bases). CDR1 and CDR2 (germline): MDHEN, SYDVKM. The CDR3 runs 15 residues. Trimming left V 5 bases short and J 0 bases short, with 13 bases between.

The chain carries TRBV7-8 and TRBJ1-5; D might be TRBD1 (5 bases). V was clipped by 3 bases and J by 1 base, with 7 bases between them. This CDR3 region has 14 residues. Germline V gene lookup returns CDR1 SGHVS and CDR2 FQNEAQ. CDR3 amino acids: CASSFRDSNQPQHF. For the CDR3, the DNA is TGTGCCAGCAGCTTCCGGGACAGCAATCAGCCCCAGCATTTT.

Details on this clone: Other DNA sequences within the sample encode an identical CDR3. CDR3 protein: CAISGQVNTEAFF. DNA of the CDR3: TGTGCCATCAGTGGGCAGGTGAACACTGAAGCTTTCTTT. V is TRBV10-3 and J is TRBJ1-1; D not resolved. The CDR3 totals 13 residues. Trimming cost V 4 bases and J 0 bases, with 6 bases left between them. Germline loops: CDR1 ENHRY, CDR2 SYGVKD.

The V call is TRBV15, the J call TRBJ1-1; the D is unclear. Germline V gives CDR1 LNHNV, CDR2 YYDKDF (reference sequence). The length of the CDR3 is 15 residues. Trimming stripped 1 base from V and 1 base from J, with 10 bases between. The CDR3 loop reads CATSRGVATNTEAFF. Here the CDR3 DNA reads TGTGCCACCAGCAGAGGGGTCGCCACGAACACTGAAGCTTTCTTT.

CDR3 coding DNA: TGTGCCAGCAGCTCCGATTTCGCCTCTGGGGCCAACGTCCTGACTTTC. Translating gives CASSSDFASGANVLTF. The V gene is TRBV7-2, the J gene TRBJ2-6; no clear D. With 4 bases removed from V and 0 bases from J, the gap between germline ends came to 10 bases. The CDR3 covers 16 residues. The V gene's germline CDR1 is SGHTA and CDR2 FQGNSA.

The chain employs TRBV7-2 and TRBJ1-2; D remains ambiguous. Germline values: CDR1 SGHTA, CDR2 FQGNSA. This CDR3 contains 14 residues. Trimming removed 5 bases at V and 1 base at J, with 11 bases between. CDR3 protein: CASSPSTVNYGYTF. CDR3 coding DNA: TGTGCCAGCAGCCCAAGCACAGTTAACTATGGCTACACCTTC.

The chain links TRBV3-1 (or the pseudogene TRBV3-2) to TRBJ2-7, with TRBD1 matching over 7 bases. The CDR3 has 14 residues. Germline trimming cut 6 bases from V and 5 bases from J; bases unmatched to any gene: 10. CDR1 LGHDT and CDR2 YNNKEL come from the germline V gene (reference sequence). The CDR3 region is CASRKQGIADEQYF. For the CDR3, the DNA is TGTGCCAGCAGGAAACAGGGGATCGCGGACGAGCAGTACTTC.

The V gene is TRBV5-4, the J gene TRBJ1-1, with D maybe TRBD1 (5 bases). The germline V gene has CDR1 SGHNT and CDR2 YYREEE (reference sequence). V lost 6 bases to trimming and J lost 3 bases, with 15 bases between them. The CDR3 loop spans 14 amino acids. The CDR3 bases are TGTGCCAGCACGCCTGGGGGGGGAGACACTGAAGCTTTCTTT. This codes for CASTPGGGDTEAFF.

This chain uses TRBV7-2 with TRBJ2-5; tentative D call: TRBD2 (5 bases). CDR1 and CDR2 from the germline V gene are SGHTA and FQGNSA. The CDR3 has 11 residues. V was trimmed by 6 bases and J by 7 bases, leaving 9 bases between them. The CDR3 DNA sequence: TGTGCCAGCAGGGTAGCGACGACCCAGTACTTC. It yields the protein CASRVATTQYF.

The rearrangement joins TRBV28 to TRBJ1-2, with D uncertain. The germline gives CDR1 MDHEN, CDR2 SYDVKM. Trimming pared 0 bases from V and 2 bases from J, leaving 10 bases between. The CDR3 is made up of 15 amino acids. The CDR3 nucleotides read TGTGCCAGCAGTTTATGGGCCGTGAGGAACTATGGCTACACCTTC. It specifies CASSLWAVRNYGYTF.